This T cell receptor beta chain stems from a study of cytomegalovirus exposure and HLA in healthy donors. The primer mix had 60 Vbeta and 13 Jbeta primers. TCRdb keeps only in-frame clones here, not all; method: immunoSEQ multiplex PCR. The table shows roughly 150,000 clones, with roughly 65% occurring only once. Whole-study findings and limits: Among TCR beta chains, those listed as cytomegalovirus-associated numbered over 150.

Concerning this clone itself: Its antigen remains unidentified.

Sequenced sample: PBMCs. The receptor was isolated from a man aged 18 to 30 in good health and CMV-seropositive.

The CDR3 region has the DNA TGTGCCAGCCTGGCCAACAATGAGCAGTTCTTC. Translation gives CASLANNEQFF. This chain joins TRBV6-5 and TRBJ2-1; D is unresolved. The CDR3 covers 11 residues. V was trimmed by 8 bases and J by 5 bases, leaving 7 bases between them. Germline V gives CDR1 MNHEY, CDR2 SVGAGI.